This entry features one T cell receptor (beta chain) sequence. Naive CD45RA+ and memory CD45RA-negative subsets were split from CD4+ cells. Repertoires were generated with immunoSEQ multiplex PCR, while TCRdb's copy carries only in-frame clones and drops some. The data contain about 990,000 clones, about 84% of them singletons. The data are from a study of shared clonotypes between healthy human individuals. Looked up from germline, CDR1 is KGHSH and CDR2 is LQKENI. This CDR3 contains 14 residues. V shed 3 bases and J shed 7 bases, with 15 bases lying between them. The chain is built from TRBV18 and TRBJ1-2, with TRBD1 as a possible D gene (6 bases). The sequencing input was memory CD4+ T cells from PBMCs. The subset here: CD45RA-negative fraction. This sequence originates from a man between 18 and 35 years old in good health. Some clones in this sample may be carry-over from other donors' samples. CDR3 coding DNA: TGTGCCAGCTCACCTGGACAGCAAGGCGGTGGCTACACCTTC. It translates to CASSPGQQGGGYTF.